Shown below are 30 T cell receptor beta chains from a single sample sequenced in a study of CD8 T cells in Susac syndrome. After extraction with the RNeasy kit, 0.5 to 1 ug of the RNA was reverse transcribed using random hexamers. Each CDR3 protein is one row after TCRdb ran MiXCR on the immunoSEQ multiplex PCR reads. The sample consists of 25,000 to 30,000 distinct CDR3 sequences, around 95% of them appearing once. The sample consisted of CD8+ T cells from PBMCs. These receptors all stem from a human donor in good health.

This chain's CDR3 is CASSGGGGGTSINEQFF. The CDR3 nucleotides read TGCGCCAGCAGTGGTGGGGGGGGTGGGACTTCTATCAATGAGCAGTTCTTC. This sequence joins TRBV10-2 and TRBJ2-1, with 7 positions matching TRBD2. V gave up 4 bases and J gave up 6 bases; unmatched junction bases: 15. Germline V gives CDR1 WSHSY, CDR2 SAAADI. The CDR3 extends over 17 amino acids.

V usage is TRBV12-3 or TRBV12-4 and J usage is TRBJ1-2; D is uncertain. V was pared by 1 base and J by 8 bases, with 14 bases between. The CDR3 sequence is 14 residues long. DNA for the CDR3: TGTGCCAGCAGTTTAGTCATTCATTCTATGGGCTACACCTTC. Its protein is CASSLVIHSMGYTF.

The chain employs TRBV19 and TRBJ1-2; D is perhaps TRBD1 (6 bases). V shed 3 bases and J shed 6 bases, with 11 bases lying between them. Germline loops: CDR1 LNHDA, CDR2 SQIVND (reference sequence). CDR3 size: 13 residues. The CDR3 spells CASSIGTNDGYTF. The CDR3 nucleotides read TGTGCCAGTAGTATTGGGACAAATGATGGCTACACCTTC.

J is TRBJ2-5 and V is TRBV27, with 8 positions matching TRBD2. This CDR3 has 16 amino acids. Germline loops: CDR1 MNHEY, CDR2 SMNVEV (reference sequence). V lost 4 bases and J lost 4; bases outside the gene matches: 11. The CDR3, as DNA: TGTGCCAGCAGTTCGCGGACTAGCTTGGGTCTAGAGACCCAGTACTTC. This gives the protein CASSSRTSLGLETQYF.

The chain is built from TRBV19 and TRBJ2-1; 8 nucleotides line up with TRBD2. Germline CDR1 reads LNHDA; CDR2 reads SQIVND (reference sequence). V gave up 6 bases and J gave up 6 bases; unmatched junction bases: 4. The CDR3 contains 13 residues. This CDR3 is CASSHGGANEQFF. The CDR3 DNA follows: TGTGCCAGTAGCCACGGGGGGGCCAATGAGCAGTTCTTC.

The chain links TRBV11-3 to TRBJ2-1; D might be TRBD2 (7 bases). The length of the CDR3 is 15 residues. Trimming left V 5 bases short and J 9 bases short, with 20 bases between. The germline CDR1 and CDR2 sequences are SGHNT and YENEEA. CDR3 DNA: TGTGCCAGCAGCCCCTGGAGGGCGGGGGCGGGTGAGCAGTTCTTC. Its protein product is CASSPWRAGAGEQFF.

The CDR3 reads CASSSGEPDSYNEQFF. DNA of the CDR3: TGTGCCAGCAGTTCCGGGGAGCCTGACTCCTACAATGAGCAGTTCTTC. J is TRBJ2-1 and V is TRBV6-6; D perhaps matches TRBD2 (5 bases). V lost 4 bases to trimming and J lost 0 bases, with 13 bases between them. The germline CDR1 and CDR2 sequences are MNHNY and SVGAGI (reference sequence). This CDR3 contains 16 residues.

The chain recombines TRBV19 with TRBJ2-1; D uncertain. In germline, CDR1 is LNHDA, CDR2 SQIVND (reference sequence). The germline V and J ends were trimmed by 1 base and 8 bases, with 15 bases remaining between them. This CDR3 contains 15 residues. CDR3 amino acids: CASSIGRRQLDEQFF. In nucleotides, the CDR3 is TGTGCCAGTAGTATAGGTCGCAGGCAGTTGGATGAGCAGTTCTTC.

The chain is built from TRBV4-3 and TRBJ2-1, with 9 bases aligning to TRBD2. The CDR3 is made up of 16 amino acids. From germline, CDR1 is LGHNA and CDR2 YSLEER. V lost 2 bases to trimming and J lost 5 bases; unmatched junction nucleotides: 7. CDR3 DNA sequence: TGCGCCAGCAGCCAAATCCGCGCGGGGGGGCACAATGAGCAGTTCTTC. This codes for CASSQIRAGGHNEQFF.

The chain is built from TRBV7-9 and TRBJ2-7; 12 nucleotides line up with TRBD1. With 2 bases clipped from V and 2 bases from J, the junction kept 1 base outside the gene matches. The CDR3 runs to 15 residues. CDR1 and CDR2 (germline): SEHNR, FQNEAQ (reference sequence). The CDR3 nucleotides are TGTGCCAGCAGCTTATGGGACAGGGGGCCCTACGAGCAGTACTTC. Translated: CASSLWDRGPYEQYF.

The CDR3 DNA sequence: TGCGCCAGCAGCCAAGCGCCTCAGGGTGAGGTCTCCTACGAGCAGTACTTC. Translated: CASSQAPQGEVSYEQYF. The chain combines TRBV4-1 with TRBJ2-7; the D gene is possibly TRBD1 (5 bases). V was pared by 1 base and J by 0 bases, with 16 bases between. The germline CDR1 and CDR2 sequences are MGHRA and YSYEKL. This CDR3 has 17 amino acids.

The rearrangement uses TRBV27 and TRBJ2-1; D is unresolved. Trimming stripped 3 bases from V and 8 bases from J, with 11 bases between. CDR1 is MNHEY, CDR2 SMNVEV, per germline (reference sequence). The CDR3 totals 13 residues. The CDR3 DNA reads TGTGCCAGCAGTTTGTCCCAGTACTATGAGCAGTTCTTC. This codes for CASSLSQYYEQFF.

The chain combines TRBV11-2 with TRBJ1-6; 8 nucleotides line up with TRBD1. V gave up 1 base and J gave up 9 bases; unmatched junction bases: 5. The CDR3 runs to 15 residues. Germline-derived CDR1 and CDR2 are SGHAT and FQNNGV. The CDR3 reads CASSLVGRGRSPLHF. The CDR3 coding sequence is TGTGCCAGCAGCTTAGTTGGCAGGGGGCGTTCACCCCTCCACTTT.

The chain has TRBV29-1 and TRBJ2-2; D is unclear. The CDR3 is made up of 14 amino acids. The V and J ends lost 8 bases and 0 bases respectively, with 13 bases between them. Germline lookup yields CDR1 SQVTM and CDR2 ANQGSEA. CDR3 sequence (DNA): TGCAGCCCCCTCCGGAGCGCGAACACCGGGGAGCTGTTTTTT. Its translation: CSPLRSANTGELFF.

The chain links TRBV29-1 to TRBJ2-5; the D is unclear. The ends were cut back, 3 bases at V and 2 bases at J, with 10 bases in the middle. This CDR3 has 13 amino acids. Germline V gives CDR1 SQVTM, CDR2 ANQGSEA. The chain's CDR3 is CSVEDLLQETQYF. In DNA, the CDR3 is TGCAGCGTTGAGGACCTACTGCAAGAGACCCAGTACTTC.

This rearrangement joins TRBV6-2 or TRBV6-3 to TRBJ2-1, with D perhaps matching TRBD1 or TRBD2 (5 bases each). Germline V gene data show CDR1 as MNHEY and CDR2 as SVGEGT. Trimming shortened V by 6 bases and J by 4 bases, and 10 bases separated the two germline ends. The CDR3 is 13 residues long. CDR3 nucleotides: TGTGCCAGCAGACAGAGGGGTTACAATGAGCAGTTCTTC. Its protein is CASRQRGYNEQFF.

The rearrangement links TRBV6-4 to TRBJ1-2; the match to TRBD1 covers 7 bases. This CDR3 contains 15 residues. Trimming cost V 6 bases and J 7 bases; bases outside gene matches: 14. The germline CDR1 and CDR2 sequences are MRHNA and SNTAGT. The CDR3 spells CASSPTGETWGGYTF. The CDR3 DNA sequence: TGTGCCAGCAGCCCAACAGGGGAAACCTGGGGTGGCTACACCTTC.

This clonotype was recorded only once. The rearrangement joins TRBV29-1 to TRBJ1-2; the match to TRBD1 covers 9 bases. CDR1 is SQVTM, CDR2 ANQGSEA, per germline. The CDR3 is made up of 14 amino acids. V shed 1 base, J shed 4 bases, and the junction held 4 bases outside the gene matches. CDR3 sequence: CSVEAQGAVYGYTF. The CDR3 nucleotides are TGCAGCGTTGAAGCACAGGGGGCGGTCTATGGCTACACCTTC.

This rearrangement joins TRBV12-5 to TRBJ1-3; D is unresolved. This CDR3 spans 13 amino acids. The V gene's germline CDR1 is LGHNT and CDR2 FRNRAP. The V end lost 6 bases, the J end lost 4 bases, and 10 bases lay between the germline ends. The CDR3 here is CASGPPGGNTIYF. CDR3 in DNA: TGTGCTAGTGGCCCTCCGGGAGGAAACACCATATATTTT.

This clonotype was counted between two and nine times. The CDR3 DNA reads TGTGCCAGCAGCCATGGATATCCAGTCGCGAACACTGAAGCTTTCTTT. The encoded protein is CASSHGYPVANTEAFF. The chain couples TRBV21-1 to TRBJ1-1. TRBV21-1 is listed as a pseudogene. There are 16 residues in the CDR3.

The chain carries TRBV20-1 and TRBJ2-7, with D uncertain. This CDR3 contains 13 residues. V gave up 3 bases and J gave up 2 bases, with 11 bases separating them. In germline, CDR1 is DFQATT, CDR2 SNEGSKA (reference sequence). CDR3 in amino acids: CSASGEIPYEQYF. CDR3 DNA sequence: TGCAGTGCTAGTGGGGAAATCCCCTACGAGCAGTACTTC.

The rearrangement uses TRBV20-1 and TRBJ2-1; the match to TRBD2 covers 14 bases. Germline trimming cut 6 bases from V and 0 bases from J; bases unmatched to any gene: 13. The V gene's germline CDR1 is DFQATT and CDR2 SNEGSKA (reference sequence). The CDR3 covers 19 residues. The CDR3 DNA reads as TGCAGTGCCCTCGCTCAGGGACTAGCGGGGGTCCTCTCCTACAATGAGCAGTTCTTC. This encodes CSALAQGLAGVLSYNEQFF.

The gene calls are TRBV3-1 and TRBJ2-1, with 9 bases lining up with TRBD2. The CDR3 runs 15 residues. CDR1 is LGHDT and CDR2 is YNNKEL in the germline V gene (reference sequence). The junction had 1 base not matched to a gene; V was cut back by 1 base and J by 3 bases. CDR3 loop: CASSQGAGGYNEQFF. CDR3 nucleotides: TGTGCCAGCAGCCAAGGAGCGGGGGGCTACAATGAGCAGTTCTTC.

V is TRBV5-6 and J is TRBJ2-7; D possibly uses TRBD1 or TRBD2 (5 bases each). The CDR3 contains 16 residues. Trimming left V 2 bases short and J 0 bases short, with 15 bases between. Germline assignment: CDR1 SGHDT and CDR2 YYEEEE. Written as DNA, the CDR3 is TGTGCCAGCAGCTTTTGGATTGGGGGTAGCTCCTACGAGCAGTACTTC. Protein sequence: CASSFWIGGSSYEQYF.

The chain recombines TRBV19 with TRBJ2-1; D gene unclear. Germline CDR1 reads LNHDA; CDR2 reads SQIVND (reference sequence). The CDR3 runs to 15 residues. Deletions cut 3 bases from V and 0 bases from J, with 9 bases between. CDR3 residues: CASSIGLSSYNEQFF. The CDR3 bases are TGTGCCAGTAGTATCGGCCTCAGCTCCTACAATGAGCAGTTCTTC.

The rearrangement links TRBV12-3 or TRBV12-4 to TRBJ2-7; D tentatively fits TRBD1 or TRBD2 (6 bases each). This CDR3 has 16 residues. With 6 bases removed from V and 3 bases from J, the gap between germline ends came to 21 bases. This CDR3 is CASRGEDSPSDYEQYF. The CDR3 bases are TGTGCCAGCAGAGGGGAGGACAGCCCTTCAGACTACGAGCAGTACTTC.

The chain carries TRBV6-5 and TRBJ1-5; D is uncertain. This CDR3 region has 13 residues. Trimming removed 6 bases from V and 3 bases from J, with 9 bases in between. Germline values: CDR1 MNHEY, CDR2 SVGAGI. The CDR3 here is CASSLAHNQPQHF. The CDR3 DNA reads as TGTGCCAGCAGCCTGGCCCACAATCAGCCCCAGCATTTT.

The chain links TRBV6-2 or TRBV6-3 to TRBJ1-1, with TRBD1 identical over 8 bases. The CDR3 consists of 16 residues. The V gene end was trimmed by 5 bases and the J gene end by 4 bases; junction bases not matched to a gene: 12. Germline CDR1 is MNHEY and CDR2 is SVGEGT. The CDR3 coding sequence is TGTGCCAGCAGTCTCCCCCGGGCAGGGGGCTTCACTGAAGCTTTCTTT. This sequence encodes CASSLPRAGGFTEAFF.

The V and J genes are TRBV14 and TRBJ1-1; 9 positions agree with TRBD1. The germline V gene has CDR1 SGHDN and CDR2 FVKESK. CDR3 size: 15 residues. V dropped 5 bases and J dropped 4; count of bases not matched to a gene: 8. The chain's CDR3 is CASSSQGARVTEAFF. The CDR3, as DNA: TGTGCCAGCAGCTCACAGGGGGCGCGGGTCACTGAAGCTTTCTTT.

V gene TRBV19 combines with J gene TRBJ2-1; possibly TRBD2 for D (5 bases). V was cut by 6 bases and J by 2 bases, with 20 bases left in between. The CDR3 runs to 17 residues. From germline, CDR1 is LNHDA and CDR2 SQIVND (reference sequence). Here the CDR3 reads CASSQDAFEGTYNEQFF. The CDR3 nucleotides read TGTGCCAGTAGCCAGGATGCTTTCGAGGGCACCTACAATGAGCAGTTCTTC.